Listed below are T cell receptor beta chains from one sample, sequenced in a study of T cell repertoires in cytomegalovirus infection. TCRdb analysed the reads with MiXCR anew, one entry per CDR3 protein. The sample consists of some 560,000 distinct CDR3 sequences, about 40% of them appearing once. For these receptors, no antigen is known. Sequencing was performed on cultured PBMCs, taken from culture after CMV antigen stimulation. The receptors originated from a human donor in good health (CMV status not recorded). Some clones in this sample may be carry-over from other donors' samples. CDR3s include the opening cysteine and the closing phenylalanine or tryptophan. Each record gives: CDR3 protein, CDR3 DNA, CDR3 length, clone size, V gene, J gene, D gene. The D gene is left open where the match is weak. A clone size is listed for some rows: how often the clone was seen (once, few, many), or a class if it is expanded.

cdr3_aa: CASSLQGAGGELFF
cdr3_nt: TGTGCCAGCAGCTTACAGGGGGCCGGCGGGGAGCTGTTTTTT
cdr3_length: 14
clone_size: few
v_call: TRBV7-2
j_call: TRBJ2-2
d_call: TRBD1

cdr3_aa: CASSARFGQANEQFF
cdr3_nt: TGTGCCAGCAGCGCACGATTCGGACAGGCCAATGAGCAGTTCTTC
cdr3_length: 15
clone_size: few
v_call: TRBV7-3
j_call: TRBJ2-1
d_call: TRBD1

cdr3_aa: CASNEGSSGANVLTF
cdr3_nt: TGCGCCAGCAACGAGGGCAGCTCTGGGGCCAACGTCCTGACTTTC
cdr3_length: 15
clone_size: .
v_call: TRBV5-1
j_call: TRBJ2-6
d_call: .

cdr3_aa: CASSFLDNPFWAFF
cdr3_nt: TGTGCCAGCAGCTTTTTGGACAACCCCTTTTGGGCTTTCTTT
cdr3_length: 14
clone_size: few
v_call: TRBV11-2
j_call: TRBJ1-1
d_call: .

cdr3_aa: CASSNTRGDETYEQYF
cdr3_nt: TGTGCCAGCAGCAACACAAGAGGTGACGAGACCTACGAGCAGTACTTC
cdr3_length: 16
clone_size: .
v_call: TRBV7-9
j_call: TRBJ2-7
d_call: .

cdr3_aa: CASSHRQGDQPQHF
cdr3_nt: TGCGCCAGCAGCCACCGACAGGGTGATCAGCCCCAGCATTTT
cdr3_length: 14
clone_size: .
v_call: TRBV4-3
j_call: TRBJ1-5
d_call: TRBD1

cdr3_aa: CAAHSGLAGGSDTQYF
cdr3_nt: TGTGCCGCCCACTCGGGACTAGCGGGAGGGTCAGATACGCAGTATTTT
cdr3_length: 16
clone_size: .
v_call: TRBV10-3
j_call: TRBJ2-3
d_call: TRBD2

cdr3_aa: CASSSSPGGQGAGYTF
cdr3_nt: TGTGCCAGCAGCTCCTCACCAGGCGGGCAGGGTGCCGGCTACACCTTC
cdr3_length: 16
clone_size: .
v_call: TRBV11-2
j_call: TRBJ1-2
d_call: .

cdr3_aa: CSAPSGPWYEQFF
cdr3_nt: TGCAGTGCCCCTAGCGGGCCTTGGTATGAGCAGTTCTTC
cdr3_length: 13
clone_size: .
v_call: TRBV20-1
j_call: TRBJ2-1
d_call: TRBD2

cdr3_aa: CASSDGTVLGYTF
cdr3_nt: TGTGCCAGCAGTGACGGGACGGTTCTTGGCTACACCTTC
cdr3_length: 13
clone_size: few
v_call: TRBV6-1
j_call: TRBJ1-2
d_call: .

cdr3_aa: CASSFGGADQPQHF
cdr3_nt: TGTGCCAGCAGCTTTGGTGGGGCGGATCAGCCCCAGCATTTT
cdr3_length: 14
clone_size: few
v_call: TRBV7-9
j_call: TRBJ1-5
d_call: .

cdr3_aa: CSAMVTGVFSIQYF
cdr3_nt: TGCAGTGCGATGGTGACAGGGGTGTTTAGCATTCAGTACTTC
cdr3_length: 14
clone_size: .
v_call: TRBV20-1
j_call: TRBJ2-4
d_call: TRBD1

cdr3_aa: CASSEGWEYEKLFF
cdr3_nt: TGTGCCAGCAGCGAGGGGTGGGAGTATGAAAAACTGTTTTTT
cdr3_length: 14
clone_size: .
v_call: TRBV7-8
j_call: TRBJ1-4
d_call: .

cdr3_aa: CASSPSGVGYTF
cdr3_nt: TGTGCCAGCAGTCCCTCCGGGGTTGGCTACACCTTC
cdr3_length: 12
clone_size: few
v_call: TRBV12-3/TRBV12-4
j_call: TRBJ1-2
d_call: .